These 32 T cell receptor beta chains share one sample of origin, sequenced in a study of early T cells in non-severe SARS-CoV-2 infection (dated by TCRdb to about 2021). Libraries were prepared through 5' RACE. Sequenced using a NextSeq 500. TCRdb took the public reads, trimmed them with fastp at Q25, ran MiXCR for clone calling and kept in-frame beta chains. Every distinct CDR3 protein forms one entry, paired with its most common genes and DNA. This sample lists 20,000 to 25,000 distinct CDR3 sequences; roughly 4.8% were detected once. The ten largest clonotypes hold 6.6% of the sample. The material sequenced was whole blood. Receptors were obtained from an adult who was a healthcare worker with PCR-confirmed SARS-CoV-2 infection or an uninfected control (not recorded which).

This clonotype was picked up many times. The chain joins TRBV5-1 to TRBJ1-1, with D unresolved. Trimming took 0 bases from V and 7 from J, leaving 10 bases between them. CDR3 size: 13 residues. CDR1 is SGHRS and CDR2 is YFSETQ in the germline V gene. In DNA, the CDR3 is TGCGCCAGCAGCTTGGAGTGGCAGAATGAAGCTTTCTTT. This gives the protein CASSLEWQNEAFF.

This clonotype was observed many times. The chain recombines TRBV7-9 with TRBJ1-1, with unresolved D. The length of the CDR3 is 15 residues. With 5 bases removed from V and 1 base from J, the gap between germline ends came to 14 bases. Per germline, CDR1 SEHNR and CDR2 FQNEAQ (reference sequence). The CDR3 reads CASSLYSGKNTEAFF. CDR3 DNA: TGTGCCAGCAGCCTCTACTCCGGGAAGAACACTGAAGCTTTCTTT.

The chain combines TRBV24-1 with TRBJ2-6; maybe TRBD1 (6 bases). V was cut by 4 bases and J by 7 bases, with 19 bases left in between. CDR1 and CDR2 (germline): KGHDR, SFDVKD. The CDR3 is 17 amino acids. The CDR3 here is CATSDRDTVAGANVLTF. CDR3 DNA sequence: TGTGCCACCAGTGACAGGGACACTGTGGCAGGAGCCAACGTCCTGACTTTC.

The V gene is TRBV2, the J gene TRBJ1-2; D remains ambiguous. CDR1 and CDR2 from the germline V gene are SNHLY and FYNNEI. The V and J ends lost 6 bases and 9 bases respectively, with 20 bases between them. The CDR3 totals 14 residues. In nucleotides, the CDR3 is TGTGCCAGCAGGGCGGACGGACTTCTGGGGAGCTACACCTTC. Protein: CASRADGLLGSYTF.

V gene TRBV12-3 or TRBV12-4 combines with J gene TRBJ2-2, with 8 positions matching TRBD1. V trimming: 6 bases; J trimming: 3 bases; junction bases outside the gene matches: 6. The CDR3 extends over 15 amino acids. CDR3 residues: CASRKTGVDTGELFF. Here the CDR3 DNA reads TGTGCCAGCAGGAAGACAGGGGTTGACACCGGGGAGCTGTTTTTT.

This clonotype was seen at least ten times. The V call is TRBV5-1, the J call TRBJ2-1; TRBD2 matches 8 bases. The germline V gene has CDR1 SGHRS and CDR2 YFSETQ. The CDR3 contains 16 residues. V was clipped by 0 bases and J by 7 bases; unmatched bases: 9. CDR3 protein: CASSLEAGASPNEQFF. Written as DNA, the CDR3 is TGCGCCAGCAGCTTGGAAGCGGGGGCCTCGCCAAATGAGCAGTTCTTC.

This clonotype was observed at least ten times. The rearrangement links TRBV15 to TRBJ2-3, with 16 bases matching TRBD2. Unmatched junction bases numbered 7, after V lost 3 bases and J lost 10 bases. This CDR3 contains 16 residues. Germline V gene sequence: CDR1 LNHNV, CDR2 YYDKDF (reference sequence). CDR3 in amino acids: CATSSNPGLAGGAQYF. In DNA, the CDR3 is TGTGCCACCAGCAGTAACCCGGGACTAGCGGGAGGGGCGCAGTATTTT.

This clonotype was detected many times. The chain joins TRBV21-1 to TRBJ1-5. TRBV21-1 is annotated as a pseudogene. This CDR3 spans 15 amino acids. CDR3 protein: CASSKGSTDGQPQHF. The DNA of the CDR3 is TGTGCCAGCAGCAAAGGGTCCACCGATGGGCAGCCCCAGCATTTT.

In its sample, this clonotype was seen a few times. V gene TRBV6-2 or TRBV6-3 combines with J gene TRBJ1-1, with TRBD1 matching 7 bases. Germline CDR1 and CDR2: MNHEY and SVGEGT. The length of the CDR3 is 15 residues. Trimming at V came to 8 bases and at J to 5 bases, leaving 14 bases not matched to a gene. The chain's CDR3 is CASRTRRQGWTEAFF. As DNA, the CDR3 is TGTGCCAGCCGGACGCGAAGACAGGGATGGACTGAAGCTTTCTTT.

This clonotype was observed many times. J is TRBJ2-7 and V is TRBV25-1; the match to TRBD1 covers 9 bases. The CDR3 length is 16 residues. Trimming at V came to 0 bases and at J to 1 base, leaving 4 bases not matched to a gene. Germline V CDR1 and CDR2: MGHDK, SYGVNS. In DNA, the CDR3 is TGTGCCAGCAGTGAATATAAGGGACAGGGATCCTACGAGCAGTACTTC. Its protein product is CASSEYKGQGSYEQYF.

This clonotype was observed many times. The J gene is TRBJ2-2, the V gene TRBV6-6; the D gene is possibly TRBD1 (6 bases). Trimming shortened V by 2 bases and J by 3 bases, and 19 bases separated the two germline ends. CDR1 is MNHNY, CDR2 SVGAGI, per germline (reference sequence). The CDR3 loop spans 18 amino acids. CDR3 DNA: TGTGCCAGCAGTTACCTCAGGGGCCCACAGCCCCACACCGGGGAGCTGTTTTTT. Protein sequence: CASSYLRGPQPHTGELFF.

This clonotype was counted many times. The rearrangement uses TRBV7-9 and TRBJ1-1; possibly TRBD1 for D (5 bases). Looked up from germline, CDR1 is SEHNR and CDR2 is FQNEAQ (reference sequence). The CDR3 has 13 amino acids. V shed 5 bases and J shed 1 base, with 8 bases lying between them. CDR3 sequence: CASSEGQNTEAFF. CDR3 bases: TGTGCCAGCAGCGAAGGACAGAACACTGAAGCTTTCTTT.

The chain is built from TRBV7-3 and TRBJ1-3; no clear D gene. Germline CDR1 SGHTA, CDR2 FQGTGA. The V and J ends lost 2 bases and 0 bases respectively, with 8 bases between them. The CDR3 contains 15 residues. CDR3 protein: CASSLQGPSGNTIYF. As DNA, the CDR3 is TGTGCCAGCAGCTTACAAGGACCCTCTGGAAACACCATATATTTT.

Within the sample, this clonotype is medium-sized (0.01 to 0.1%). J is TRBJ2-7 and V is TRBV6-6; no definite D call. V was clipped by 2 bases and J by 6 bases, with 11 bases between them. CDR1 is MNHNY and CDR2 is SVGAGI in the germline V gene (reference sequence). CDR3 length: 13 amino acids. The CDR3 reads CASSYPSPREQYF. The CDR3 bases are TGTGCCAGCAGTTACCCCTCACCGCGCGAGCAGTACTTC.

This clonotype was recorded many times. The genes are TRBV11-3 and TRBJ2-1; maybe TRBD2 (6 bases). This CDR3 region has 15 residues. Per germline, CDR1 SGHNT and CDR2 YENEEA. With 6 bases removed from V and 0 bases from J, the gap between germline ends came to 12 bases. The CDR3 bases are TGTGCCAGCAGTCTCAGCGGGTCCTCCTACAATGAGCAGTTCTTC. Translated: CASSLSGSSYNEQFF.

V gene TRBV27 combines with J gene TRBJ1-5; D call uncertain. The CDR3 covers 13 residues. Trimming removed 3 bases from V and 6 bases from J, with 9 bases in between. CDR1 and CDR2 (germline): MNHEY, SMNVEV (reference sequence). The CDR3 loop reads CASSFGLGQPQHF. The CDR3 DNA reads TGTGCCAGCAGTTTTGGTCTCGGTCAGCCCCAGCATTTT.

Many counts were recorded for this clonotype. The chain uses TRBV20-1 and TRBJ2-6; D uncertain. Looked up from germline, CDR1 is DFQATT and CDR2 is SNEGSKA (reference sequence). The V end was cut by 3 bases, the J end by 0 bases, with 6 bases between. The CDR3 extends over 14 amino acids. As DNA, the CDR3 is TGCAGTGCTAGTTTCCCCTCTGGGGCCAACGTCCTGACTTTC. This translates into CSASFPSGANVLTF.

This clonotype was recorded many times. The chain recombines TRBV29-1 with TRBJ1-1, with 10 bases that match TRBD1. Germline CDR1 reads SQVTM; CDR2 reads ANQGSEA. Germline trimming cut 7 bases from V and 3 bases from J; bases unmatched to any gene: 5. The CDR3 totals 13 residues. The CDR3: CSALTGGYTEAFF. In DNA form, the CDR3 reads TGCAGCGCCCTGACAGGGGGCTACACTGAAGCTTTCTTT.

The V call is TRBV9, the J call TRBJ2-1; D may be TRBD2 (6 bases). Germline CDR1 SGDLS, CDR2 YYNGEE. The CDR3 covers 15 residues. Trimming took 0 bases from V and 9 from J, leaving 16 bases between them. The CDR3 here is CASSVAGRESGEQFF. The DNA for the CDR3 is TGTGCCAGCAGCGTAGCGGGACGGGAGTCCGGTGAGCAGTTCTTC. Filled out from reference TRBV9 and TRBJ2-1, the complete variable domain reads DSGVTQTPKHLITATGQRVTLRCSPRSGDLSVYWYQQSLDQGLQFLIQYYNGEERAKGNILERFSAQQFPDLHSELNLSSLELGDSALYFCASSVAGRESGEQFFGPGTRLTVL.

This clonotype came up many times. CDR3 in amino acids: CASSPTVGSDSPLHF. The CDR3 DNA is TGTGCCAGCAGCCCGACGGTGGGGAGCGATTCACCCCTCCACTTT. The chain employs TRBV3-1 and TRBJ1-6; D not resolved. V lost 4 bases and J lost 8, with 15 bases in between. This CDR3 has 15 amino acids. In germline, CDR1 is LGHDT, CDR2 YNNKEL (reference sequence).

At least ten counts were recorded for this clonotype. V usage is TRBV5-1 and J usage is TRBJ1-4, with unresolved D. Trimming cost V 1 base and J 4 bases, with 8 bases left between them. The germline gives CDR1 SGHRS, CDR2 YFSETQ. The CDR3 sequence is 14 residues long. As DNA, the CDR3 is TGCGCCAGCAGCTTGACACAGAATAATGAAAAACTGTTTTTT. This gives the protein CASSLTQNNEKLFF.

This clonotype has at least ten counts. This chain's CDR3 is CAWSVMGTATDTQYF. The CDR3 DNA reads TGTGCCTGGAGTGTAATGGGGACAGCCACAGATACGCAGTATTTT. The chain carries TRBV30 and TRBJ2-3; TRBD1 matches 7 bases. The V gene's germline CDR1 is GTSNPN and CDR2 SVGIG (reference sequence). With 0 bases clipped from V and 2 bases from J, the junction kept 5 bases outside the gene matches. This CDR3 has 15 residues.

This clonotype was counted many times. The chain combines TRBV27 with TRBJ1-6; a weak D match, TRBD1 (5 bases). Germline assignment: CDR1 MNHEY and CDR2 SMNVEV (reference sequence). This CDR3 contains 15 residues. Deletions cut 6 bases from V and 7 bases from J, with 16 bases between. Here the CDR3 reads CASSDRGLPNSPLHF. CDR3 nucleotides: TGTGCCAGCAGCGATCGGGGACTGCCAAATTCACCCCTCCACTTT.

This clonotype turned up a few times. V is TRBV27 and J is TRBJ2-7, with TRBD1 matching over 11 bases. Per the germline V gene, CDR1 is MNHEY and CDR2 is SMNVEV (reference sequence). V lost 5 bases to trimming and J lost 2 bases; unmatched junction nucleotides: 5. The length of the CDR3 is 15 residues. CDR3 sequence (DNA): TGTGCCAGCAGTGGATCGGGACAGGGGGCCTACGAGCAGTACTTC. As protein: CASSGSGQGAYEQYF.

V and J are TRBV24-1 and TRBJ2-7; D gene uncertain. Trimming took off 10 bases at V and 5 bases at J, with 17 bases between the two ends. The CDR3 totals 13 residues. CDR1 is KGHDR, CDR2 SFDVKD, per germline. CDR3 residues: CATGLKGRNEQYF. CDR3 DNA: TGTGCCACAGGGCTAAAGGGTCGGAACGAGCAGTACTTC.

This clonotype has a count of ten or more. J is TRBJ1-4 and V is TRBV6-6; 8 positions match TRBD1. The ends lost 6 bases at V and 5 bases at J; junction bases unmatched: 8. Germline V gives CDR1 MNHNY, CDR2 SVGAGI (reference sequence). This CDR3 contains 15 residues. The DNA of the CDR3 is TGTGCCAGCAGACGACAGGGGCGATTAAATGAAAAACTGTTTTTT. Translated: CASRRQGRLNEKLFF.

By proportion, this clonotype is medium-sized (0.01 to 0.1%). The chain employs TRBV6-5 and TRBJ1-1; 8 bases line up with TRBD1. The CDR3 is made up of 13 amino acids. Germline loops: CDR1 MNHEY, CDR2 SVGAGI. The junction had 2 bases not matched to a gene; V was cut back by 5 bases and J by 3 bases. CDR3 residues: CASSHRGDTEAFF. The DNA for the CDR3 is TGTGCCAGCAGTCACAGGGGGGACACTGAAGCTTTCTTT.

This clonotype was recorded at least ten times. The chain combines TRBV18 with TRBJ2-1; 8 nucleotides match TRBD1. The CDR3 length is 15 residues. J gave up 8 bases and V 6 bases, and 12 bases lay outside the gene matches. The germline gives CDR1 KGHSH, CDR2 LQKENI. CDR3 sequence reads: CASSPGAGGWDEQFF. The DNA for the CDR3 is TGTGCCAGCTCTCCTGGAGCAGGGGGCTGGGATGAGCAGTTCTTC.

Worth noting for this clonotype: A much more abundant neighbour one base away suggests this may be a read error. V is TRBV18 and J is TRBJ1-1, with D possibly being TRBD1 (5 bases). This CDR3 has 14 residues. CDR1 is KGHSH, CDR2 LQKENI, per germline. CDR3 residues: CVSSQPQGNTEAFF. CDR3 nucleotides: TGTGTCAGCTCACAGCCGCAGGGGAACACTGAAGCTTTCTTT.

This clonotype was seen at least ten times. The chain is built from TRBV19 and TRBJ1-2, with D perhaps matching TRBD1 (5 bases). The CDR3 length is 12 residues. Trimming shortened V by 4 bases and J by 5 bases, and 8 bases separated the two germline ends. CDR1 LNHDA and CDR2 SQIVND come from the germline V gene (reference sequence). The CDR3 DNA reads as TGTGCCAGTAGTAGACAGACATATGGCTACACCTTC. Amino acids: CASSRQTYGYTF.

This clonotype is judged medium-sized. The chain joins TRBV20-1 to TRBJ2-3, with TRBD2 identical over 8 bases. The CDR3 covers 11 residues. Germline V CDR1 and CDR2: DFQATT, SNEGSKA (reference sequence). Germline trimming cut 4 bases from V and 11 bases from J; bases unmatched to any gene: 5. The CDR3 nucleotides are TGCAGTGCTACAGGACTAGCTTTGCAGTATTTT. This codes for CSATGLALQYF.

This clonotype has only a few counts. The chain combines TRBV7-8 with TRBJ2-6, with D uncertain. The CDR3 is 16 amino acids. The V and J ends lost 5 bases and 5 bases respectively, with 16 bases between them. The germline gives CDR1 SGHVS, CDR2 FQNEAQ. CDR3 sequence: CASSNRRRSRANVLTF. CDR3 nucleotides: TGTGCCAGCAGCAACCGCAGGAGATCTAGGGCCAACGTCCTGACTTTC.